Reported below is one T cell receptor (beta chain). The entry originates in a study of blood T cells in healthy people across ages. The second PCR ran roughly 6 to 11 cycles with a sample-barcoded 5' primer and J-beta primers. TCRdb ran MiXCR on the 5' RACE reads and lists one entry per CDR3 protein. The table shows roughly 1.6 million distinct CDR3 sequences, with roughly 32% occurring only once. The CDR3 has 13 amino acids. V dropped 7 bases and J dropped 1 base, with 10 bases sitting between them. This clonotype was sampled from a woman aged 25 to 39 in good health. This rearrangement joins TRBV12-3 or TRBV12-4 to TRBJ2-5, with D uncertain. Sequenced material: blood. Here the CDR3 reads CASTQNGQETQYF. CDR3 in DNA: TGTGCCAGCACTCAAAACGGCCAAGAGACCCAGTACTTC.